This is a list of T cell receptor beta chains from one sample in a study of cytomegalovirus exposure and HLA in healthy donors. Clones were sequenced by immunoSEQ multiplex PCR, and TCRdb holds only the in-frame ones, with some missing. Here the sample spans approximately 160,000 clones, 75% to 85% being singletons. Sequenced input: PBMCs. Receptors were obtained from a female donor in good health and CMV-seronegative. Both conserved end residues are part of each CDR3. Fields, in order: clone size, V gene, D gene, J gene, CDR3 DNA, CDR3 protein. D genes are given only for firm matches. Size is omitted from some rows. Given values are once, few, many or a class for expanded clones.

-,TRBV29-1,TRBD1,TRBJ1-1,TGCAGCGTTGTTGGGACAGGGGGCTTCGGGGCTTTCTTT,CSVVGTGGFGAFF
-,TRBV7-3,TRBD1,TRBJ1-2,TGTGCCAGCAGCCACTGGGACAGCCTTAACTATGGCTACACCTTC,CASSHWDSLNYGYTF
-,TRBV27,TRBD2,TRBJ2-3,TGTGCCAGCAGTTTTACCCCGGGACTAGCGGGAGTGGATACGCAGTATTTT,CASSFTPGLAGVDTQYF
-,TRBV5-1,TRBD1,TRBJ1-3,TGCGCCAGCGGCCGTGGGACAGGGGATAGAAACACCATATATTTT,CASGRGTGDRNTIYF
-,TRBV5-8,-,TRBJ1-2,TGTGCCAGCAGCTTGGCCTTCAAAAGAGGGATATTTCTTATTGGCTACACCTTC,CASSLAFKRGIFLIGYTF
-,TRBV29-1,-,TRBJ1-2,TGCAGCGTTGGTGGGGCAGATGGCTACACCTTC,CSVGGADGYTF
few,TRBV6-5,-,TRBJ2-7,TGTGCCAGCAGAACAGGATCATACGAGCAGTACTTC,CASRTGSYEQYF
-,TRBV7-6,-,TRBJ2-1,TGTGCCAGCAGCCGGTGGGCGCAGGAGCAGTTCTTC,CASSRWAQEQFF
-,TRBV7-7,-,TRBJ2-2,TGTGCTAGCAGCGTGGCCAGTGGGGAGCTGTTTTTT,CASSVASGELFF
-,TRBV30,-,TRBJ1-2,TGTGCCTGCGGACTTTATGGCTACACCTTC,CACGLYGYTF
-,TRBV7-9,-,TRBJ2-7,TGTGCCAGCAGCTTAGACCCTAGTACCGCCGAGCAGTACTTC,CASSLDPSTAEQYF
-,TRBV6-5,TRBD1,TRBJ1-4,TGTGCCAGCAGTCTACAGGGGGCGCCTAATGAAAAACTGTTTTTT,CASSLQGAPNEKLFF
-,TRBV7-9,-,TRBJ1-4,TGTGCCAGCAGCCACAATGCGGTGGAACTGTTTTTT,CASSHNAVELFF
-,TRBV5-1,TRBD2,TRBJ2-2,TGCGCCAGCAGCCCACAGGGACTAGCGGGGGGATCAACCGGGGAGCTGTTTTTT,CASSPQGLAGGSTGELFF
-,TRBV27,-,TRBJ1-2,TGTGCCAGCAGTTTACAGGCAGACGGCTACACCTTC,CASSLQADGYTF
-,TRBV7-7,TRBD2,TRBJ2-2,TGTGCTAGCAGCTTAGCCGGCGGGGGGCTGTTTTTT,CASSLAGGGLFF
-,TRBV4-1,-,TRBJ1-5,TGCGCCAGCAGCCAAGTAGGAAGCAGCGAGGCCCAGCATTTT,CASSQVGSSEAQHF
-,TRBV9,-,TRBJ2-2,TGTGCCAGCAGCATCCTCGCGGGCACCGGGGAGCTGTTTTTT,CASSILAGTGELFF
-,TRBV5-4,TRBD1,TRBJ2-7,TGTGCCAGCAGCTCGATAGGACAGGCATCCTACGAGCAGTACTTC,CASSSIGQASYEQYF
-,TRBV2,-,TRBJ2-5,TGTGCCAGCACCAGGGTAGGACAGACCCAGTACTTC,CASTRVGQTQYF
-,TRBV6-1,-,TRBJ1-3,TGTGCCACCCTCTTTGGAAACACCATATATTTT,CATLFGNTIYF
few,TRBV25-1,TRBD1,TRBJ1-2,TGTGCCAGCAGGGAGACAGGGTTTGACTATGGCTACACCTTC,CASRETGFDYGYTF
-,TRBV11-2,-,TRBJ2-7,TGTGCCAGCAGCCCCGGGGAGAGCGAGCAGTACTTC,CASSPGESEQYF
-,TRBV27,TRBD1,TRBJ1-2,TGTGCCAGCAGTTTTTACGCAGGGGGGTATGGCTACACCTTC,CASSFYAGGYGYTF
-,TRBV30,TRBD1,TRBJ1-3,TGTGCCCGCGCCGGGACAGGGGGAAACACCATATATTTT,CARAGTGGNTIYF
-,TRBV5-6,TRBD1,TRBJ1-1,TGTGCCAGCAGCTTGGCGGCAGGGGGCCGGGCCGTGGAAGCTTTCTTT,CASSLAAGGRAVEAFF
-,TRBV19,TRBD1,TRBJ2-3,TGTGCCAGTAGTAGGCAGGGGGCCTACACAGATACGCAGTATTTT,CASSRQGAYTDTQYF